This T cell receptor beta chain was documented in a study of T cells in Graves' hyperthyroidism and ophthalmopathy (dated by TCRdb to between 2017 and 2020). For the wider study: Peripheral blood samples were taken at the time of initial diagnosis, prior to any treatment. To identify TCR V-J signatures that set the groups apart, the researchers used a discovery cohort of about a hundred patients, made up of 40 to 45 with Graves' ophthalmopathy and 57 with stable Graves' hyperthyroidism. Whether ophthalmopathy could be predicted prospectively was tested in an independent validation cohort made up of 18 to 20 hyperthyroidism patients plus 17 patients who later progressed to ophthalmopathy. The approximately 100 discovery patients were randomly divided into training and test sets at a 7:3 ratio. Thyroid tissue and blood T-cell repertoires from several Graves' hyperthyroidism patients were also compared in the study. Once sampling was done, hyperthyroidism patients were given methimazole at a starting dose of 30 mg daily, whereas ophthalmopathy patients were given high-dose intravenous methylprednisolone. The paper describes TCR Vbeta CDR3 sequencing of 135 peripheral blood samples, made up of roughly 45 ophthalmopathy patients, roughly 80 hyperthyroidism patients and 17 progressor patients. Overall study results and their limits: Most expanded thyroid clonotypes (frequency above 0.001) were also detected in blood, a finding suggesting that blood repertoires may reflect thyroid immune responses. Sample size was not statistically predetermined, and blinding of investigators to group allocation was not performed. During validation, the model predicted progression to ophthalmopathy a median of around 6 months ahead of onset, with around 71% sensitivity and more than 72% specificity. A 13 V-J signature model separated ophthalmopathy from stable hyperthyroidism, with 87.88% sensitivity and 81% to 82% specificity in cross-validation and 80%/75% in testing.

Many counts were recorded for this clonotype. Its antigen is still unknown. Per-nucleotide qualities are absent, and no much larger clonotype sits a single base away. The TCR beta CDR3 regions were amplified from the RNA transcripts. A first-round RT-PCR of the TCR CDR3 used the HTBI primer set with the Qiagen OneStep RT-PCR kit. The libraries were constructed in a second round of multiplex PCR and then size-selected and purified. Sequencing of the libraries was done on an Illumina HiSeq2000 using paired-end 100 bp reads. Per the original workflow: SOAPnuke was used to process the raw data, with reads discarded if the reads contained adapters or uncalled bases, had a mean Phred below 15, or lacked an exact constant-primer or identifier match. High-quality paired reads were merged with COPE v1.2.5, and unique nucleotide sequences were defined as clonotypes. MiTCR v1.1 was used to align the clonotypes against IMGT TRBV, TRBD and TRBJ reference segments. The analysis included only V-J combinations with a frequency above 0.0001, which together covered 99% to 99.2% of the repertoires. The TCS score was defined as the ratio of F50 (clonal expansion) to E x V (chaos), calculated using BLOSUM62-based TCRdist between CDR3 peptides within each V-J. Welch's t-statistics and random forest reduced around 520 V-J features to 13, which were used in a naive Bayes classifier (R e1071). TCRdb reprocessed the public reads (quality trimming at Q25 with fastp, clone calling with MiXCR) and kept in-frame beta chains. A single entry per CDR3 protein holds the most common genes and DNA from its merged rows. It is TCRdb's table, rather than the study itself, that gives the V and J calls and clone size. The sample table shows under 600,000 distinct CDR3 sequences, and approximately 15% are seen once. More than 3% of the sample lies in the top ten.

Ophthalmopathy patients had moderately to severely active disease, Clinical Activity Score of at least 3, NOSPECS grade of at least 4, and duration under 3 months. Exclusion was applied to patients with uncontrolled infections, other autoimmune diseases, pregnancy or lactation. Diagnoses were established on the basis of clinical symptoms, serum thyroxine and TRAb, thyroid ultrasound, and orbital computed tomography. Ficoll-Paque density gradient centrifugation was used to isolate PBMCs from around 10 ml of fresh peripheral blood. Total RNA was extracted using Trizol reagent, and RNA quality was assessed on an Agilent 2100 Bioanalyzer. Sequenced input: blood. The TCR was taken from a woman aged 40 to 50 with Graves' ophthalmopathy.

Here is the DNA: TGTGCCAGCAGTTTCAGCGGGTCCCCCGGGGATGAGCAGTTCTTC. This translates into CASSFSGSPGDEQFF. The rearranged segments are TRBV12-3 or TRBV12-4 and TRBJ2-1, and perhaps TRBD2 as D gene, on 6 matching bases. V is pared back by 3 bases and J by 8 bases, with 17 bases lying between the germline termini. The CDR3 runs 15 residues from the cysteine to the phenylalanine. Only the CDR3 region is kept as DNA, spanning 45 bases read in frame from base 1.